This T cell receptor beta chain stems from a study of blood T cells in healthy people across ages (dated by TCRdb to the mid-2010s). The study in broad terms: In model experiments, roughly one uniquely barcoded TCR beta cDNA molecule per two T cells was captured by template switching. Donors were grouped into four age groups: young (average about 15 years), middle-aged (roughly 40), aged (62) and long-lived (around 80). Age-related changes in TCR beta repertoire diversity were measured in the study by deep sequencing normalized with unique cDNA molecular identifiers. The study analyzed two additional independent replicas of 1 million unique cDNA reads from the same blood draw for two donors, one aged 18 to 29 and one aged 80 or older. Donors of different ages were randomly distributed across sequencing lanes to avoid experimental bias. Paper-wide results and their limitations: Observed TCR beta diversity per million T cells fell roughly linearly with age, and a significant reduction was already apparent by age roughly 40. Estimates of total diversity based on one million sequenced T cells were considered lower bounds and underestimates. Compared with the aged group, the long-lived group had more naive CD4+ T cells, fewer expanded clones and increased TCR diversity, suggesting age selection. Donor CMV infection status was unknown, potentially confounding age-related changes in expanded clonotypes. Bulk unsorted PBMC profiling prevented conclusive comparison of naive and antigen-experienced compartments. The percentage of naive T cells measured by flow cytometry correlated strongly with observed TCR beta diversity.

Library preparation was by 5' RACE. Sequencing relied on an Illumina HiSeq 2500. A second PCR of roughly 7 to 11 cycles was run with a J-beta primer mix and a sample-barcoded 5' primer. Each TCR beta cDNA molecule received a unique molecular identifier from a template-switch 5' adaptor carrying 12 random nucleotides. Each sample yielded at least 3 million CDR3-containing paired-end reads. First-strand cDNA synthesis was performed from all RNA using the Mint cDNA synthesis kit, with priming by a TRBC-specific oligonucleotide. Following uracil-DNA glycosylase treatment, all cDNA underwent a first 18-cycle PCR with the universal primers M1SS and BC2_uni_R. The paper's data handling went like this. For normalization, 1 million high-quality reads were randomly selected from each sample, with every read carrying a distinct molecular identifier. Reads with shared molecular identifiers were discarded instead of being binned into consensus sequences. CDR3 identification, clonotype clustering and error correction used MiTCR with a Q25 quality threshold and the strictest error-elimination algorithm. A nonparametric unseen species model with Euler transformation was used to estimate lower-bound total TCR beta diversity. TCRdb's own reprocessing of the public reads used fastp at Q25 and MiXCR and kept productive beta chains. Each record represents a unique CDR3 protein, reported with the most common genes and DNA among its rows. TCRdb's processing, not the study's, gives the V and J calls here. The sample table holds over 500,000 distinct CDR3 sequences, of which over 40% were seen once. About 13% of the sample is in the top ten clones.

Donors were 39 systemically healthy Caucasian individuals from Russia aged roughly 6 to 100 years. Each donor gave ten milliliters of peripheral blood, collected into EDTA-treated Vacutainer tubes. Ficoll-Paque density-gradient centrifugation was used to isolate PBMCs, with at least 7 million per sample. Trizol reagent was used to extract total RNA from the PBMCs, yielding at least 5.5 micrograms per sample. Naive CD45RAhigh/CD27high T cell percentages were measured by flow cytometry on a PBMC aliquot from every donor. Remarks on this clonotype: It lacks a known antigen. Base qualities are not provided; no much larger clone lies one nucleotide away.

Trimming at the junction amounts to 6 bases on V and 4 bases on J, and the germline ends lie 13 bases apart. Via the germline V gene (reference sequence), CDR1 is DFQATT and CDR2 SNEGSKA. From the cysteine up to the phenylalanine, the CDR3 has a length of 12 residues. Here the CDR3 DNA is all that survives: 36 bases in frame from base 1. The receptor was derived from a woman at least 80 years old in good health. The specimen sequenced was blood. Recombination linked TRBV20-1 to TRBJ2-7, with a weak D call of TRBD2 (6 bases match). The DNA sequence is given as TGCAGTGCCCCCGGGACTTTTTACGAGCAGTACTTC. This translates into CSAPGTFYEQYF.